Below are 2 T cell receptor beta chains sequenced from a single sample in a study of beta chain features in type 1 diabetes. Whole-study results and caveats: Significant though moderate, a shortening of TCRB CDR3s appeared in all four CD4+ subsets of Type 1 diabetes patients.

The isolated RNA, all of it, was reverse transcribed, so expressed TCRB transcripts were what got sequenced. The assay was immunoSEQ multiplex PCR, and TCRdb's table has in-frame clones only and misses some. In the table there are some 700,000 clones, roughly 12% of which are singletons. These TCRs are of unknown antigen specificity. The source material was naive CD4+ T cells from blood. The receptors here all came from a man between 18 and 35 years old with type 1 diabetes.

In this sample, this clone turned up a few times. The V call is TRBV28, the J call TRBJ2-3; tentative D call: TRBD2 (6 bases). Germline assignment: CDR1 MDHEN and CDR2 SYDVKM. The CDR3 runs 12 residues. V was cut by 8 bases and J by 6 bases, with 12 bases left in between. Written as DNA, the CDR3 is TGTGCCAGCGGGGGGTCGTGGGATACGCAGTATTTT. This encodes CASGGSWDTQYF.

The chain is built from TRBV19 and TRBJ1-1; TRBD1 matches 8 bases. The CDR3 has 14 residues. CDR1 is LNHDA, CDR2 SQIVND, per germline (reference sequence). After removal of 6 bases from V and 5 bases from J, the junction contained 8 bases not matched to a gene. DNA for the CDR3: TGTGCCAGTAGCATCGGACAGGGTGGGACTGAAGCTTTCTTT. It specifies CASSIGQGGTEAFF.